The sequence of this TCR beta chain was determined in a study of T cell repertoires in cytomegalovirus infection. Study in general: Both CMV infection and a matching HLA type were indicated by public TCR beta signatures.

Per germline, CDR1 SGHDN and CDR2 FVKESK. Unmatched junction bases numbered 5, after V lost 4 bases and J lost 4 bases. This CDR3 spans 15 amino acids. TCRdb reprocessed the reads via MiXCR and lists one record per CDR3 protein. Here the sample spans around 74,000 distinct CDR3 sequences, about 3.8% being singletons. This clonotype has ten or more counts. Its target is not known. Study results and caveats: Carriers of CMV plus the relevant HLA were identified by cumulative public TCR beta family frequency. HLA-C-restricted, CMV-specific TCR beta clonotypes were dominant ex vivo.

This receptor was taken from a human donor in good health (CMV status not recorded). Some clones in this sample may be carry-over from other donors' samples. Source material: PBMCs. The chain employs TRBV14 and TRBJ2-3; TRBD1 aligns across 10 bases. For the CDR3, the DNA is TGTGCCAGCAGCCGAGGACAGGGGGGGGCAGATACGCAGTATTTT. This codes for CASSRGQGGADTQYF. The complete variable domain, with remaining parts taken from reference TRBV14 and TRBJ2-3, reads EAGVTQFPSHSVIEKGQTVTLRCDPISGHDNLYWYRRVMGKEIKFLLHFVKESKQDESGMPNNRFLAERTGGTYSTLKVQPAELEDSGVYFCASSRGQGGADTQYFGPGTRLTVL.